The 3 T cell receptor beta chains below all came from one sample that was sequenced in a study of human thymus T cells. Sequencing was performed with immunoSEQ multiplex PCR; in TCRdb, only in-frame clones are kept and a portion is missing. The table includes some 130,000 clones, just under 95% detected once. Corrective cardiac operations yielded the resected thymus tissue. Sequencing used thymus tissue. Receptors originate from a boy less than two years old with a congenital heart defect but otherwise immunologically healthy.

The chain joins TRBV27 to TRBJ1-5; 8 bases agree with TRBD1. This CDR3 has 17 residues. Germline values: CDR1 MNHEY, CDR2 SMNVEV (reference sequence). Trimming at V came to 4 bases and at J to 9 bases, leaving 17 bases not matched to a gene. CDR3: CASSSDPPDRGSRPQHF. In nucleotides, the CDR3 is TGTGCCAGCAGTTCCGACCCACCCGACAGGGGCTCTAGGCCCCAGCATTTT.

This chain joins TRBV7-6 and TRBJ2-2; D may match TRBD1 or TRBD2 (5 bases each). The ends were cut back, 4 bases at V and 3 bases at J, with 12 bases in the middle. Germline V gene sequence: CDR1 SGHVS, CDR2 FNYEAQ. This CDR3 region has 15 residues. CDR3 sequence: CASSSLEGHTGELFF. The DNA for the CDR3 is TGTGCCAGCAGCTCCCTTGAGGGACACACCGGGGAGCTGTTTTTT.

The CDR3 region has the DNA TGTGCCAGCAGGAACAGGGTATGGGACACTGAAGCTTTCTTT. It is translated as CASRNRVWDTEAFF. This chain uses TRBV28 with TRBJ1-1; tentatively, D is TRBD1 (6 bases). In germline, CDR1 is MDHEN, CDR2 SYDVKM. The CDR3 runs 14 residues. V dropped 6 bases and J dropped 3 bases, with 14 bases sitting between them.